This record concerns one T cell receptor (beta chain) sequence. Its antigen target is currently unknown. No quality values exist for individual bases; no much larger clone is one base distant. Collaborating institutions collected whole blood in K2EDTA tubes following their own protocols. For TCRbeta analysis, collaborator samples were shipped as frozen whole blood, as isolated PBMCs, or as DNA extracted from either sample type. V is cut by 2 bases and J by 2 bases, and the space between the germline ends is 6 bases. Including cysteine and phenylalanine, the CDR3 has 13 amino acids. Left in the record is the CDR3 DNA by itself, 39 bases read in frame from the first base. Looking up the germline V gene yields CDR1 MNHEY and CDR2 SVGAGI. The immunoSEQ Assay, a bias-controlled multiplex PCR, was used to amplify TCRbeta CDR3 regions from genomic DNA. In the original analysis: The number of nucleated cells in each sample was estimated from the amplification of reference gene primers within the assay. To quantify the absolute abundance of each unique TCRbeta CDR3 rearrangement, sequence reads were collapsed and filtered. For each sample, productive Simpson clonality was calculated by taking the square root of Simpson's diversity index across productive rearrangements. TCRdb retrieved this table from immuneACCESS and kept in-frame rearrangements only. Not all clones are present; in checked studies, unresolved V genes account for under half, and no reason is known for the remainder. V, J and clone size are those of that table, while D and trimming were read from the DNA. The sample table records 110,000 or so clones; about four fifths of these occur just once. The leading ten clones occupy about 8.5% of the sample.

This sample stems from a study of blood T cell repertoires in COVID-19 (dated by TCRdb to 2020 to 2022). Some background on the complete study: Samples from collaborators originated in the United States, Italy and Spain and spanned both the acute and convalescent phases of COVID-19. The prospective study material was composed of cDNA or gDNA derived from T cells, B-cell-depleted T cells, or PBMCs. The samples were drawn from two sources: the first 160 participants of the ongoing ImmuneRACE study, and over 1,000 subjects contributed by 6 global collaborators. Nearly every sample came with metadata listing a de-identified subject ID, COVID-19 status, age in years and sex. The dataset comprised deeply sampled blood TCRbeta repertoires from subjects exposed to, actively infected with, or recovered from COVID-19. Where available, HLA class I and class II types were obtained from metadata supplied by the sample provider rather than from assay-based typing. The repertoires were released in a freely available public database intended as a resource for research on the immune response to SARS-CoV-2. Results the study describes overall, beyond this receptor: The quantity of clinical and demographic metadata differed by source and by participant and was supplied without curation.

This TCR derives from a woman aged 40-49 years with acute or convalescent COVID-19. Sequenced input: peripheral blood. Here the chain combines TRBV6-5 and TRBJ1-1; no D gene can be assigned with confidence. The nucleotide sequence reads TGTGCCAGCAGTTACGACTACAACACTGAAGCTTTCTTT. This sequence encodes CASSYDYNTEAFF.